The source of this T cell receptor beta chain is a study of immune heterogeneity within non-small cell lung tumors. Findings and caveats of the study: Local tumor mutational burden, with an R of about 0.34, correlated moderately but significantly with local T-cell clonality.

The authors amplified TCR beta CDR3 by multiplex PCR with 32 V and 13 J primers. TCRdb re-analysed the multiplex PCR reads in MiXCR, keeping a single row per CDR3 protein. This table has approximately 19,000 distinct CDR3 sequences, 28% appearing once. Germline V gene lookup returns CDR1 SGHRS and CDR2 YFSETQ. CDR3 size: 16 residues. For this clonotype: Its antigen is not known. A junction end diverges from the germline sequence, so it may reflect a read error.

Template material for each sample was about 560 ng of bulk tumor genomic DNA. Several far-apart biopsies were taken per primary tumor during surgery. With untreated, newly diagnosed non-small cell lung cancer, the patients went on to undergo curative surgery. Donor patients had newly diagnosed non-small cell lung cancer and were having surgery with curative intent. Sequenced sample: lung tumor tissue. The clonotype comes from a man between 40 and 49 years old with non-small cell lung cancer. The V and J genes are TRBV5-1 and TRBJ1-3; 9 bases agree with TRBD1. The CDR3, as DNA: TGCGACAGCAGCAGTACAGGGGGCATTTCTGGAAACACCATATATTTT. Protein sequence: CDSSSTGGISGNTIYF.